The 22 T cell receptor beta chains below were found in one sample sequenced in a study of T-cell reconstitution after alpha-beta-depleted transplantation in children. Preparation of the TCRbeta library was carried out with unique molecular identifiers. MiXCR, applied by TCRdb to the PCR reads, yields one record per CDR3 protein. The table includes about 980,000 distinct CDR3 sequences, roughly 29% detected once. Sequenced here: PBMCs, mostly from graft donor cells, sampled 360 days after TCRalphabeta/CD19-depleted stem cell transplant. The receptors were sampled from a boy in the first two years of life who had a stem cell transplant for SCID, so the T cells may come from the graft donor.

This clonotype was recorded a few times. This chain joins TRBV20-1 and TRBJ1-6; TRBD1 matches at 8 bases. The CDR3 has 16 amino acids. The junction had 9 bases not matched to a gene; V was cut back by 3 bases and J by 5 bases. The germline V gene encodes CDR1 DFQATT and CDR2 SNEGSKA (reference sequence). The CDR3 sequence is CSASRQGFPNNSPLHF. The CDR3 DNA sequence: TGCAGTGCTAGTAGACAGGGGTTTCCTAATAATTCACCCCTCCACTTT.

This chain joins TRBV10-2 and TRBJ1-2, with D unresolved. Trimming stripped 2 bases from V and 0 bases from J, with 16 bases between. Germline assignment: CDR1 WSHSY and CDR2 SAAADI. The length of the CDR3 is 17 residues. CDR3 in amino acids: CASSEVSGKGANYGYTF. As DNA, the CDR3 is TGCGCCAGCAGTGAGGTGTCCGGAAAGGGTGCTAACTATGGCTACACCTTC.

V and J are TRBV28 and TRBJ2-7; 8 bases fit TRBD1. J was trimmed by 2 bases and V by 2 bases; bases with no gene match: 8. The CDR3 sequence is 16 residues long. Germline CDR1 reads MDHEN; CDR2 reads SYDVKM. CDR3 sequence: CASSLGMGQVPYEQYF. The CDR3 DNA sequence: TGTGCCAGCAGTTTAGGAATGGGACAGGTGCCCTACGAGCAGTACTTC. Combining the CDR3 with reference TRBV28 and TRBJ2-7 gives the whole variable domain DVKVTQSSRYLVKRTGEKVFLECVQDMDHENMFWYRQDPGLGLRLIYFSYDVKMKEKGDIPEGYSVSREKKERFSLILESASTNQTSMYLCASSLGMGQVPYEQYFGPGTRLTVT.

This chain links TRBV4-3 with TRBJ1-4; TRBD1 matches 10 bases. Germline V lookup: CDR1 LGHNA, CDR2 YSLEER. V trimming: 0 bases; J trimming: 8 bases; junction bases outside the gene matches: 3. The CDR3 extends over 15 amino acids. The CDR3 loop is CASSQEGTGEEKLFF. The CDR3 bases are TGCGCCAGCAGCCAAGAGGGGACAGGGGAAGAAAAACTGTTTTTT.

There are a few counts of this clonotype. The chain links TRBV29-1 to TRBJ2-5; no reliable D call. From germline, CDR1 is SQVTM and CDR2 ANQGSEA. CDR3 length: 13 residues. Trimming took off 4 bases at V and 2 bases at J, with 11 bases between the two ends. DNA for the CDR3: TGCAGCGTTGGAACGCCTTTGCAAGAGACCCAGTACTTC. Amino acid sequence: CSVGTPLQETQYF.

This chain links TRBV4-2 with TRBJ1-1; 8 positions match TRBD1. Germline lookup yields CDR1 LGHNA and CDR2 YNFKEQ. The CDR3 totals 15 residues. Trimming cost V 4 bases and J 3 bases; bases outside gene matches: 7. Here the CDR3 DNA reads TGTGCCAGCAGCCCTGGACAGGGTGTCGACACTGAAGCTTTCTTT. Protein: CASSPGQGVDTEAFF.

J is TRBJ2-2 and V is TRBV4-1; no definite D call. V was clipped by 4 bases and J by 6 bases, with 6 bases between them. This CDR3 is 12 amino acids long. The germline V gene encodes CDR1 MGHRA and CDR2 YSYEKL. Written as DNA, the CDR3 is TGCGCCAGCAGCCCGCCACCCGGGGAGCTGTTTTTT. Translation: CASSPPPGELFF.

CDR3 nucleotide sequence: TGTGCCAGCAGTTATGGAACAGGGGGAGATACGCAGTATTTT. Amino acids: CASSYGTGGDTQYF. The chain carries TRBV12-3 or TRBV12-4 and TRBJ2-3; TRBD1 matches 8 bases. The CDR3 is made up of 14 amino acids. V lost 4 bases and J lost 5; bases outside the gene matches: 5.

This clonotype was picked up a small number of times. The chain is built from TRBV4-1 and TRBJ2-2; D not resolved. Germline CDR1 MGHRA, CDR2 YSYEKL. V gave up 0 bases and J gave up 3 bases, with 2 bases separating them. The CDR3 runs to 13 residues. The CDR3 coding sequence is TGCGCCAGCAGCCAAGATGACACCGGGGAGCTGTTTTTT. It yields the protein CASSQDDTGELFF.

On this clonotype: At one end, the junction sequence differs from germline, possibly due to a read error. The J gene is TRBJ1-1, the V gene TRBV12-3 or TRBV12-4; TRBD1 is a possible D gene (5 bases). The CDR3 runs to 13 residues. The CDR3 here is CASSRERNAEAFF. CDR3 nucleotides: TGTGCCAGCAGCAGGGAGAGGAACGCTGAAGCTTTCTTT.

This clonotype was seen more than once but under ten times. V is TRBV4-3 and J is TRBJ2-7, with 7 bases aligning to TRBD1. CDR3 length: 16 residues. CDR1 and CDR2 (germline): LGHNA, YSLEER. Trimming removed 2 bases from V and 0 bases from J; junction bases left unmatched: 7. CDR3 residues: CASSQMETGRSYEQYF. The CDR3, as DNA: TGCGCCAGCAGCCAAATGGAGACAGGGCGCTCCTACGAGCAGTACTTC.

The V call is TRBV21-1, the J call TRBJ2-3; the table assigns TRBD1, which was not confirmed against the DNA. TRBV21-1 constitutes a pseudogene. The CDR3 runs to 16 residues. The CDR3 DNA sequence: TGTGCCAGCAGCAATCTTACAGGGCGTTCGGCAGATACGCAGTATTTT. Translation: CASSNLTGRSADTQYF.

This chain uses TRBV20-1 with TRBJ2-5; TRBD2 is a possible D gene (5 bases). This CDR3 comprises 16 residues. The V gene's germline CDR1 is DFQATT and CDR2 SNEGSKA (reference sequence). With 4 bases removed from V and 7 bases from J, the gap between germline ends came to 25 bases. The CDR3 protein is CSAIVEGYGPVGTQYF. Here the CDR3 DNA reads TGCAGTGCTATTGTCGAGGGTTATGGGCCCGTCGGGACCCAGTACTTC.

The V gene is TRBV7-6, the J gene TRBJ2-7; D is perhaps TRBD2 (7 bases). The V gene's germline CDR1 is SGHVS and CDR2 FNYEAQ. Deletions cut 5 bases from V and 5 bases from J, with 19 bases between. The CDR3 is 15 amino acids. CDR3 in amino acids: CASSPLRGAIHEQYF. In DNA, the CDR3 is TGTGCCAGCAGCCCCCTACGGGGGGCAATCCACGAGCAGTACTTC.

This clonotype was detected only a few times. CDR3 region: CSAGMDRENTEAFF. The CDR3 coding sequence is TGCAGTGCTGGGATGGACAGGGAGAACACTGAAGCTTTCTTT. The V call is TRBV20-1, the J call TRBJ1-1; 8 nucleotides match TRBD1. From germline, CDR1 is DFQATT and CDR2 SNEGSKA (reference sequence). Trimming removed 5 bases from V and 1 base from J; junction bases left unmatched: 6. The CDR3 extends over 14 amino acids.

In its sample, this clonotype was seen a few times. This chain uses TRBV12-3 or TRBV12-4 with TRBJ2-5; D gene ambiguous. CDR3 size: 14 residues. V gave up 6 bases and J gave up 5 bases, with 16 bases separating them. CDR3 amino acids: CASSPPGIRETQYF. DNA of the CDR3: TGTGCCAGCAGCCCACCTGGAATTCGGGAGACCCAGTACTTC.

V gene TRBV10-3 combines with J gene TRBJ2-5; weak D call: TRBD2 (5 bases). Trimming stripped 7 bases from V and 4 bases from J, with 13 bases between. Germline V gives CDR1 ENHRY, CDR2 SYGVKD. CDR3 length: 13 residues. The CDR3 sequence: CAIISSGAETQYF. CDR3 nucleotide sequence: TGTGCCATCATTTCCAGCGGCGCAGAGACCCAGTACTTC.

This clonotype was seen only a few times. The rearrangement joins TRBV27 to TRBJ1-5, with TRBD1 as a possible D gene (5 bases). This CDR3 has 14 residues. Trimming took 5 bases from V and 1 from J, leaving 9 bases between them. The germline V gene has CDR1 MNHEY and CDR2 SMNVEV (reference sequence). DNA for the CDR3: TGTGCCAGCAGTACGGGACTGAGCAATCAGCCCCAGCATTTT. Its translation is CASSTGLSNQPQHF.

In DNA, the CDR3 is TGCAGCGTTGGGGACAGGAGTTGGACAGATACGCAGTATTTT. This codes for CSVGDRSWTDTQYF. V usage is TRBV29-1 and J usage is TRBJ2-3; the match to TRBD1 covers 8 bases. This CDR3 has 14 residues. V was pared by 4 bases and J by 3 bases, with 6 bases of the junction left unmatched. The germline V gene has CDR1 SQVTM and CDR2 ANQGSEA.

V is TRBV2 and J is TRBJ2-5; D might be TRBD1 or TRBD2, each matching 6 bases. The CDR3 is 12 residues long. The germline V gene has CDR1 SNHLY and CDR2 FYNNEI. Trimming shortened V by 9 bases and J by 2 bases, and 10 bases separated the two germline ends. In DNA, the CDR3 is TGTGCCAGAGGGGGGAAACAAGAGACCCAGTACTTC. Protein sequence: CARGGKQETQYF. Using reference TRBV2 and TRBJ2-5 for the parts outside the CDR3, the full variable domain is EPEVTQTPSHQVTQMGQEVILRCVPISNHLYFYWYRQILGQKVEFLVSFYNNEISEKSEIFDDQFSVERPDGSNFTLKIRSTKLEDSAMYFCARGGKQETQYFGPGTRLLVL.

This clonotype has at least ten counts. The V call is TRBV12-3 or TRBV12-4, the J call TRBJ1-1; D is possibly TRBD1 (6 bases). Deletions cut 6 bases from V and 4 bases from J, with 12 bases between. This CDR3 has 13 residues. The CDR3 region is CASSPTGRTEAFF. DNA for the CDR3: TGTGCCAGCAGCCCAACAGGGCGCACTGAAGCTTTCTTT.

There are a few counts of this clonotype. CDR3 nucleotides: TGCGCCAGCAGCTTCAGGGAAGGGGGCACTGAAGCTTTCTTT. This sequence encodes CASSFREGGTEAFF. The chain joins TRBV5-1 to TRBJ1-1; D might be TRBD1 (6 bases). CDR1 is SGHRS and CDR2 is YFSETQ in the germline V gene. V was cut by 2 bases and J by 4 bases, with 12 bases left in between. The CDR3 consists of 14 residues.